Shown below are 11 T cell receptor beta chains from a single sample sequenced in a study of regulatory T cells in long-lasting Graves disease. With iRepertoire HTBI primers and Arm-PCR of CDR3 regions, TCR beta libraries were built. MiXCR, run by TCRdb on the multiplex PCR reads, gives a single entry per CDR3 protein. This table has around 250,000 distinct CDR3 sequences, around 21% appearing once. The time point is: newly diagnosed GD, antithyroid drugs for less than 3 months. PBMC RNA served as the TCR library source. The sample here was peripheral blood mononuclear cells (PBMCs), taken at new diagnosis, from a patient treated with antithyroid drugs. All receptors come from a female donor with Graves disease.

This clonotype has only a few counts. This sequence is one base from a far larger clone and is likely a read error. J is TRBJ2-4 and V is TRBV11-1; 9 positions match TRBD2. Per the germline V gene, CDR1 is SGHAT and CDR2 is FQDESV (reference sequence). This CDR3 comprises 15 residues. CDR3: CASSPLAGGGNTQYF. CDR3 DNA sequence: TGCGCCAGCAGCCCACTCGCGGGGGGGGGAAACACTCAGTACTTC.

There are many counts of this clonotype. This sequence joins TRBV19 and TRBJ1-4, with a weak D call TRBD1 (5 bases). Germline CDR1 and CDR2: LNHDA and SQIVND (reference sequence). V lost 7 bases to trimming and J lost 3 bases, with 12 bases between them. The CDR3 runs to 14 residues. The CDR3 DNA reads as TGTGCCAGTAAATTGACAGCCTCTAATGAAAAACTGTTTTTT. It codes for CASKLTASNEKLFF.

This clonotype was seen ten or more times. V is TRBV7-6 and J is TRBJ1-5, with 7 bases lining up with TRBD1. Germline V gene data show CDR1 as SGHVS and CDR2 as FNYEAQ. The CDR3 runs 17 residues. The V segment lost 7 bases and the J segment 4 bases; nucleotides outside the gene matches: 16. In nucleotides, the CDR3 is TGTGCCAGCACCCGGGATATGGGGGGACAGATAAATCAGCCCCAGCATTTT. Its translation is CASTRDMGGQINQPQHF.

At least ten counts were recorded for this clonotype. The rearrangement uses TRBV7-2 and TRBJ2-5; 8 nucleotides agree with TRBD1. The CDR3 runs 13 residues. Germline V gene lookup returns CDR1 SGHTA and CDR2 FQGNSA. Trimming removed 5 bases from V and 5 bases from J; junction bases left unmatched: 4. The CDR3 sequence is CASSRTGMETQYF. Written as DNA, the CDR3 is TGTGCCAGCAGCCGGACAGGGATGGAGACCCAGTACTTC.

This clonotype has a count of ten or more. The chain combines TRBV12-3 or TRBV12-4 with TRBJ2-1; 8 bases line up with TRBD2. Trimming took 2 bases from V and 4 from J; bases not matched to a gene: 7. This CDR3 is 16 amino acids long. The CDR3 loop is CASSLSPGGSYNEQFF. CDR3 in DNA: TGTGCCAGCAGTTTATCGCCGGGAGGGTCTTACAATGAGCAGTTCTTC.

The table lists this clonotype with many counts. This chain joins TRBV5-6 and TRBJ2-3; D uncertain. The CDR3 spans 13 residues. The V end was cut by 3 bases, the J end by 2 bases, with 7 bases between. Looked up from germline, CDR1 is SGHDT and CDR2 is YYEEEE. CDR3 nucleotide sequence: TGTGCCAGCAGCTCGTCAAACACAGATACGCAGTATTTT. This sequence encodes CASSSSNTDTQYF.

In this sample, this clonotype turned up many times. The CDR3 DNA reads TGTGCCAGCAGCCCCTTCTCGACTCAGTACCAAGAGACCCAGTACTTC. Translating gives CASSPFSTQYQETQYF. The V call is TRBV16, the J call TRBJ2-5; no reliable D call. The CDR3 loop spans 16 amino acids. CDR1 and CDR2 (germline): KGHSY, FQNENV. Trimming took off 4 bases at V and 0 bases at J, with 15 bases between the two ends. The whole variable domain, filled in from reference TRBV16 and TRBJ2-5, reads GEEVAQTPKHLVRGEGQKAKLYCAPIKGHSYVFWYQQVLKNEFKFLISFQNENVFDETGMPKERFSAKCLPNSPCSLEIQATKLEDSAVYFCASSPFSTQYQETQYFGPGTRLLVL.

This clonotype was seen at least ten times. The chain links TRBV14 to TRBJ2-3; D is ambiguous. The CDR3 runs to 12 residues. The germline CDR1 and CDR2 sequences are SGHDN and FVKESK. Trimming left V 1 base short and J 7 bases short, with 6 bases between. CDR3 sequence: CASSQGLNTQYF. CDR3 DNA sequence: TGTGCCAGCAGCCAAGGGCTGAATACGCAGTATTTT.

This clonotype was counted at least ten times. This chain connects TRBV20-1 to TRBJ2-1; TRBD2 matches 15 bases. This CDR3 has 19 amino acids. Unmatched junction bases numbered 8, after V lost 0 bases and J lost 2 bases. CDR1 is DFQATT and CDR2 is SNEGSKA in the germline V gene (reference sequence). The CDR3 DNA sequence: TGCAGTGCTAGAGATCGGAGGACTAGCGGGAGGGGGACCTACAATGAGCAGTTCTTC. Residues: CSARDRRTSGRGTYNEQFF.

This rearrangement joins TRBV5-1 to TRBJ2-5; a possible D gene is TRBD1 (6 bases). This CDR3 has 14 amino acids. In germline, CDR1 is SGHRS, CDR2 YFSETQ. The V end was cut by 4 bases, the J end by 6 bases, with 16 bases between. CDR3 coding DNA: TGCGCCAGCAGCCCCCAGGGGATTACGAAGACCCAGTACTTC. Encoded protein: CASSPQGITKTQYF. The full variable domain, completed using reference TRBV5-1 and TRBJ2-5, is KAGVTQTPRYLIKTRGQQVTLSCSPISGHRSVSWYQQTPGQGLQFLFEYFSETQRNKGNFPGRFSGRQFSNSRSEMNVSTLELGDSALYLCASSPQGITKTQYFGPGTRLLVL.

This chain joins TRBV12-3 or TRBV12-4 and TRBJ1-6, with 8 bases aligning to TRBD1. CDR3 size: 15 residues. V lost 6 bases, J lost 4 bases, and 5 bases stayed unmatched. For the CDR3, the DNA is TGTGCCAGCAGACCCCGGACAGGGTATAATTCACCCCTCCACTTT. As protein: CASRPRTGYNSPLHF.